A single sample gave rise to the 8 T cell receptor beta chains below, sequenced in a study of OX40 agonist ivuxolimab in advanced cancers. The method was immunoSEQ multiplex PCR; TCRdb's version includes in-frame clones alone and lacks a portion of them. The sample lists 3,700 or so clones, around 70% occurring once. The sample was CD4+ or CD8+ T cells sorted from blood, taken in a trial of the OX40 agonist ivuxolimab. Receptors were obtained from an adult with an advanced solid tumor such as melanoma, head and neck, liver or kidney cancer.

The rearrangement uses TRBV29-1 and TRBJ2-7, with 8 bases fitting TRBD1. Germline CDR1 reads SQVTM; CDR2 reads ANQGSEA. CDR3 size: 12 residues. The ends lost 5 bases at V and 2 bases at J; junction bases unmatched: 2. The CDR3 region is CSVTGQAYEQYF. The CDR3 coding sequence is TGCAGCGTTACGGGACAGGCCTACGAGCAGTACTTC.

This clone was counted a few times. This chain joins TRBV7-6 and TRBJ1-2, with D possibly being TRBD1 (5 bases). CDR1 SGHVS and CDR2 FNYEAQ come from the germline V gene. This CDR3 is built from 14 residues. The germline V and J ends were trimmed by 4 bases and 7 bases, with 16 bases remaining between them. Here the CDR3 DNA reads TGTGCCAGCAGCTCTGGGACGGACGCTCGTGGCTACACCTTC. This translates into CASSSGTDARGYTF.

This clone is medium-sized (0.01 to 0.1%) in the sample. The CDR3 region has the DNA TGTGCCAGCAGCCGTGGGACCAACTATGGCTACACCTTC. Its protein is CASSRGTNYGYTF. The chain is built from TRBV25-1 and TRBJ1-2, with D possibly matching TRBD1 (5 bases). The CDR3 loop spans 13 amino acids. In germline, CDR1 is MGHDK, CDR2 SYGVNS. Trimming removed 6 bases at V and 2 bases at J, with 10 bases between.

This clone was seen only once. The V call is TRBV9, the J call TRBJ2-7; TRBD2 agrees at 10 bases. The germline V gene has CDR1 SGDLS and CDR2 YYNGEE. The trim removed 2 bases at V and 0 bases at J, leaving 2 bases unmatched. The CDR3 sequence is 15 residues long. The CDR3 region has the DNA TGTGCCAGCAGCGTCGGACTAGCGGCCTCCTACGAGCAGTACTTC. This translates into CASSVGLAASYEQYF.

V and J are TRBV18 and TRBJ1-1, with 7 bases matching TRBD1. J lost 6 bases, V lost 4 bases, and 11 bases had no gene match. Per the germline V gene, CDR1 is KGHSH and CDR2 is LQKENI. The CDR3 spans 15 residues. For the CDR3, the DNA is TGTGCCAGCTCACTTGGGGAGGGGGCGACCGCTGAAGCTTTCTTT. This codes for CASSLGEGATAEAFF.

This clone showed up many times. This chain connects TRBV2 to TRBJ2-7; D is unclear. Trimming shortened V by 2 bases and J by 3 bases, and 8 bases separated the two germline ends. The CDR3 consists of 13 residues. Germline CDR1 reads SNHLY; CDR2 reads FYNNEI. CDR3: CASSEQAHYEQYF. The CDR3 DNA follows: TGTGCCAGCAGTGAACAGGCCCACTACGAGCAGTACTTC. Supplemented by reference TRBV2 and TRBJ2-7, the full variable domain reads EPEVTQTPSHQVTQMGQEVILRCVPISNHLYFYWYRQILGQKVEFLVSFYNNEISEKSEIFDDQFSVERPDGSNFTLKIRSTKLEDSAMYFCASSEQAHYEQYFGPGTRLTVT.

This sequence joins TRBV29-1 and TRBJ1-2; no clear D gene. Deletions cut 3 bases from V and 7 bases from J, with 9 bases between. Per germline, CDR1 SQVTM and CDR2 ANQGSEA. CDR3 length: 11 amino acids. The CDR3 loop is CSVDRGRGYTF. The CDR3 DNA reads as TGCAGCGTTGACCGTGGCCGTGGCTACACCTTC.

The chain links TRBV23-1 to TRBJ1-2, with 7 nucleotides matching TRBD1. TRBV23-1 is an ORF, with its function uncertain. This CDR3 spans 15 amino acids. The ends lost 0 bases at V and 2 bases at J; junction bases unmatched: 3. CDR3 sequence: CASSQSTGSNYGYTF. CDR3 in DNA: TGCGCCAGCAGTCAATCGACAGGGTCAAACTATGGCTACACCTTC.